This is a list of T cell receptor beta chains from one sample in a study of Ad26.COV2.S vaccination and SARS-CoV-2 variants. Assay used: immunoSEQ multiplex PCR; TCRdb lists only in-frame clones, some missing. The table includes a few hundred thousand clones, approximately 89% detected once. Sample: peripheral blood, taken in a trial of Ad26.COV2.S vaccine versus placebo. The receptors derive from a person between 18 and 59 years old who received the Ad26.COV2.S COVID-19 vaccine or a placebo. Both conserved end residues are part of each CDR3. Fields, in order: D gene, V gene, clone size, J gene, CDR3 DNA, CDR3 protein. D genes are given only for firm matches. Size is stated for part of the rows, as once, few or many counts, or as a class when the clone is expanded.

-	TRBV6-6	-	TRBJ2-7	TGTGCCAGCAGTTCCCCGGACGAGCAGTACTTC	CASSSPDEQYF
-	TRBV2	-	TRBJ1-1	TGTGCCAGCAGTGTTTTTGAGGTGGCGTCCACTGAAGCTTTCTTT	CASSVFEVASTEAFF
-	TRBV9	-	TRBJ1-6	TGTGCCAGCAGCGTAGAAGGGGGGTTCTATAATTCACCCCTCCACTTT	CASSVEGGFYNSPLHF
-	TRBV11-2	-	TRBJ2-5	TGTGCCAGCAGCTGGACCGGGACAATACTCGAAGAGACCCAGTACTTC	CASSWTGTILEETQYF
-	TRBV3-1/TRBV3-2	-	TRBJ1-3	TGTGCCAGCAGCCAAGGGCACAGGGTATCAGGAAACACCATATATTTT	CASSQGHRVSGNTIYF
TRBD2	TRBV5-4	-	TRBJ2-3	TGTGCCAGCAGCTTAGGCAGGGAGGGAGATACGCAGTATTTT	CASSLGREGDTQYF
-	TRBV30	-	TRBJ1-3	TGTGCCTGGAGTCCTGACAGGAAAGACACCATATATTTT	CAWSPDRKDTIYF
TRBD1	TRBV29-1	once	TRBJ2-7	TGCAGCGCCAGACAGGGGGCCAACGAGCAGTACTTC	CSARQGANEQYF
TRBD2	TRBV3-1/TRBV3-2	once	TRBJ2-7	TGTGCCAGCAGCCAGAGGGGACTATACGAGCAGTACTTC	CASSQRGLYEQYF
TRBD2	TRBV10-3	-	TRBJ2-1	TGTGCCATCAGTACCGGAACTAGCGGGAGGGTGAATGAGCAGTTCTTC	CAISTGTSGRVNEQFF
-	TRBV7-2	-	TRBJ2-7	TGTGCCAGCAGACCTGGACGGAGCTCCTACGAGCAGTACTTC	CASRPGRSSYEQYF
TRBD1	TRBV7-8	-	TRBJ2-3	TGTGCCAGCAGCTTAGAGGGGGCGCGCACAGATACGCAGTATTTT	CASSLEGARTDTQYF
-	TRBV29-1	-	TRBJ2-7	TGCAGCGTCGCCTGCAGACCGGGGACAATGGTGCGGGCCTACGAGCAGTACTTC	CSVACRPGTMVRAYEQYF
-	TRBV30	-	TRBJ2-7	TGTGCCTGGAGTGTGGGCGGAGACTCCTACGAGCAGTACTTC	CAWSVGGDSYEQYF
TRBD2	TRBV9	-	TRBJ2-3	TGTGCCAGCAGCGCGGGACTAGCGAGCACAGATACGCAGTATTTT	CASSAGLASTDTQYF
TRBD2	TRBV7-9	-	TRBJ2-5	TGTGCCAGCAGTTCATCCGGGACTAGCGGGCCCCTCCAAGAGACCCAGTACTTC	CASSSSGTSGPLQETQYF
-	TRBV10-1	-	TRBJ2-1	TGCGCCAGCAGTGACCGCCCGGGTGAGCAGTTCTTC	CASSDRPGEQFF
-	TRBV5-1	-	TRBJ1-5	TGCGCCAGCAGCAGTGGGGGGGGCGACAATCAGCCCCAGCATTTT	CASSSGGGDNQPQHF
-	TRBV20-1	-	TRBJ1-5	TGCAGGCCAGAGGGTCAGCCCCAGCATTTT	CRPEGQPQHF
-	TRBV10-3	few	TRBJ1-1	TGTGCCATCAGAACTGATTCGGCCATGAACACTGAAGCTTTCTTT	CAIRTDSAMNTEAFF
-	TRBV18	-	TRBJ2-5	TGTGCCAGCTCAGCCCCGGGATTCGGGGCGGAAGAGACCCAGTACTTC	CASSAPGFGAEETQYF
TRBD2	TRBV30	-	TRBJ2-3	TGTGCCTGGAGTGTACTAGCGGGGTCAGATACGCAGTATTTT	CAWSVLAGSDTQYF
-	TRBV7-2	-	TRBJ2-3	TGTGCCAGCAGCTTTCCTTGGACAGAGATTTACACAGATACGCAGTATTTT	CASSFPWTEIYTDTQYF
-	TRBV3-1/TRBV3-2	-	TRBJ1-6	TGTGCCAGCAGCCACGCTACAGTCTCGAATTCACCCCTCCACTTT	CASSHATVSNSPLHF
-	TRBV19	-	TRBJ2-3	TGTGCCAGTAGTATGCAGGCGGATACGCAGTATTTT	CASSMQADTQYF
-	TRBV4-2	-	TRBJ2-3	TGTGCCAGCAGCCAAGCGGGGGTCACAGATACGCAGTATTTT	CASSQAGVTDTQYF
-	TRBV28	-	TRBJ2-7	TGTGCCAGCAGTTTAGCCGCCGAGCAGTACTTC	CASSLAAEQYF
TRBD2	TRBV11-3	-	TRBJ2-3	TGTGCCAGCAGCTTAAGCACCGGGACTAGCGGGAGACACACAGATACGCAGTATTTT	CASSLSTGTSGRHTDTQYF
TRBD1	TRBV7-2	-	TRBJ1-1	TGTGCCAGCAGCCCTCAGACAGGGGGCTTGAACACTGAAGCTTTCTTT	CASSPQTGGLNTEAFF
TRBD1	TRBV11-3	few	TRBJ1-1	TGTGCCAGCAGCCCGGCGCCGGGACAGGGTAATGAAGCTTTCTTT	CASSPAPGQGNEAFF
-	TRBV7-9	-	TRBJ2-3	TGTGCCAGCAGCTTAGGGGGCACAGATACGCAGTATTTT	CASSLGGTDTQYF
TRBD1	TRBV10-3	-	TRBJ2-7	TGTGCCATCAGAAACCCGGGACAGGGTACCTACGAGCAGTACTTC	CAIRNPGQGTYEQYF
-	TRBV5-1	-	TRBJ1-6	TGCGCCAGCAGCTTGAACATACCTTCACCCCTCCACTTT	CASSLNIPSPLHF
-	TRBV19	-	TRBJ1-1	TGTGCCAGTAGTATCTGGGGAAGTGGGAACACTGAAGCTTTCTTT	CASSIWGSGNTEAFF
-	TRBV18	-	TRBJ1-1	TGTGCCAGCTCACCATCTTCCCTGAACACTGAAGCTTTCTTT	CASSPSSLNTEAFF
-	TRBV10-1	few	TRBJ1-2	TGCGCCAGCAGTGAGAGCAGGGACGGCGGCTACACCTTC	CASSESRDGGYTF
-	TRBV24-1	-	TRBJ2-6	TGTGCCACCAGTGATTTTGCGGGTACGGGGGCCAACGTCCTGACTTTC	CATSDFAGTGANVLTF
TRBD1	TRBV2	-	TRBJ2-1	TGTGCCAGCAGTGTGGGACAGACCGGCTTTCGCAATGAGCAGTTCTTC	CASSVGQTGFRNEQFF
-	TRBV3-1/TRBV3-2	-	TRBJ2-1	TGTGCCAGCAGCCAAGAAAGCACTGAGCAGTTCTTC	CASSQESTEQFF
-	TRBV7-2	-	TRBJ1-4	TGTGCCAGCAGCGCACAGGTAGCTAATGAAAAACTGTTTTTT	CASSAQVANEKLFF
-	TRBV27	-	TRBJ2-1	TGTGCCAGCAGTTACCCCAGGGGCAATGAGCAGTTCTTC	CASSYPRGNEQFF
-	TRBV2	-	TRBJ1-5	TGTGCCAGCACCACGACTGATAGCAGCAATCAGCCCCAGCATTTT	CASTTTDSSNQPQHF
-	TRBV28	once	TRBJ1-5	TGTGCCAGCAGTTTTAGTAGCCAGGGGCATCAGCCCCAGCATTTT	CASSFSSQGHQPQHF
-	TRBV12-3/TRBV12-4	-	TRBJ1-1	TGTGCCAGCGTCGGGCAGTTGAACACTGAAGCTTTCTTT	CASVGQLNTEAFF
-	TRBV5-1	once	TRBJ2-2	TGCGCCAGCAGCTTGAACGTAATAGAAAACACCGGGGAGCTGTTTTTT	CASSLNVIENTGELFF
-	TRBV6-2/TRBV6-3	-	TRBJ1-1	TGTGCCAGCAGTAAAGATAGAGGATGGACTGAAGCTTTCTTT	CASSKDRGWTEAFF
-	TRBV7-9	-	TRBJ1-1	TGTGCCAGCAGTTCTCAGGGGTCGGGGTGGCCTGAAGCTTTCTTT	CASSSQGSGWPEAFF
-	TRBV5-4	-	TRBJ2-7	TGTGCCAGCAGCCCCGTGAGGGACTCATACGAGCAGTACTTC	CASSPVRDSYEQYF
-	TRBV6-1	-	TRBJ1-2	TGTGCCAGCAGTGAAAAGGGGAACTATGGCTACACCTTC	CASSEKGNYGYTF